The sequence of this TCR beta chain was determined in a study of beta chain features in type 1 diabetes. Study information: There were 107,917,701 sorted cells examined across all samples. Overall study findings and caveats: A moderate, significant TCRB CDR3 shortening appeared in type 1 diabetes across four CD4+ subsets.

Trimming took off 6 bases at V and 8 bases at J, with 13 bases between the two ends. The CDR3 has 12 residues. Germline V gene lookup returns CDR1 MNHEY and CDR2 SVGAGI. On this clone: Its antigen is as yet unknown.

The study reverse transcribed the entire isolated RNA, so it sequenced expressed TCRB transcripts. Sequenced by immunoSEQ multiplex PCR; TCRdb stores in-frame clones only, minus some. Here the sample spans around 260,000 clones, roughly 21% being singletons. This clonotype was obtained from a woman between 40 and 50 years old with type 1 diabetes. The chain is built from TRBV6-5 and TRBJ1-1, with D possibly being TRBD1 (6 bases). The sample comprised naive CD4+ T cells from blood. DNA of the CDR3: TGTGCCAGCAGGCCTTCGGGGACAGAAGCTTTCTTT. It yields the protein CASRPSGTEAFF.